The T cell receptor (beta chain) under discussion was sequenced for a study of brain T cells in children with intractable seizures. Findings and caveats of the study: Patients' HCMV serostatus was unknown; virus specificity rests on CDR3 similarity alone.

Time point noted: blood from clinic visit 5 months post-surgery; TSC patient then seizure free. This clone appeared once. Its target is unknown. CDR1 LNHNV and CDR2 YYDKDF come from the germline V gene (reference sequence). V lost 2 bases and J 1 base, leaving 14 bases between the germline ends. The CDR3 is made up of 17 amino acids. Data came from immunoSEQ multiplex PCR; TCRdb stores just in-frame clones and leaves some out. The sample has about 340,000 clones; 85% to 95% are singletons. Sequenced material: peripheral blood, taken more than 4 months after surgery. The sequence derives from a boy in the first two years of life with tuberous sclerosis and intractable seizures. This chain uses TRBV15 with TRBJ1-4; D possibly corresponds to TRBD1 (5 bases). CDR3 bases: TGTGCCACCAGCAGACGATATAACAGGTTAACTAATGAAAAACTGTTTTTT. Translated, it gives CATSRRYNRLTNEKLFF.